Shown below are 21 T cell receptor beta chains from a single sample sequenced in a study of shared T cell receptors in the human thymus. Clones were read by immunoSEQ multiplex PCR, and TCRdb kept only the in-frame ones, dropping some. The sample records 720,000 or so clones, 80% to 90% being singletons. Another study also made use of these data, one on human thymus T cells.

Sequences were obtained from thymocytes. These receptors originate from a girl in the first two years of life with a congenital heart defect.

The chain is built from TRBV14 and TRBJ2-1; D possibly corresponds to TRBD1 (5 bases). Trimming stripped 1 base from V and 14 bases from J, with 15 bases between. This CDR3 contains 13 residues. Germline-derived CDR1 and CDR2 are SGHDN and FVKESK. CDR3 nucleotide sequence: TGTGCCAGCAGCCAAGCTCTCCAGGGAAAGAAGTTCTTC. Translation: CASSQALQGKKFF.

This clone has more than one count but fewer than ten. The CDR3 DNA follows: TGTGCCAGCAGTTACTATAGAGGACAGGGGCGCAACGAGCAGTACTTC. Protein sequence: CASSYYRGQGRNEQYF. This chain links TRBV6-6 with TRBJ2-5; 9 bases line up with TRBD1. The J call is uncertain, as TRBJ2-7 better fits the DNA end. This CDR3 comprises 16 residues. Germline lookup yields CDR1 MNHNY and CDR2 SVGAGI (reference sequence).

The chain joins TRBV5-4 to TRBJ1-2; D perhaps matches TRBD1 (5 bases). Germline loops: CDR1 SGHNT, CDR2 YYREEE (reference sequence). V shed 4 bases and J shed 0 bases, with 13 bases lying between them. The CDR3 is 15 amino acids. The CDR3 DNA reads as TGTGCCAGCAGCCCAATAGGGGTATCTAACTATGGCTACACCTTC. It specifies CASSPIGVSNYGYTF.

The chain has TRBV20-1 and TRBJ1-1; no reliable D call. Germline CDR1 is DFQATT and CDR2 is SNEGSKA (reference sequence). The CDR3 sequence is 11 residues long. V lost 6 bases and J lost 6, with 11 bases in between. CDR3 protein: CSARPGAEAFF. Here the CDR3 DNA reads TGCAGTGCCAGGCCCGGCGCTGAAGCTTTCTTT.

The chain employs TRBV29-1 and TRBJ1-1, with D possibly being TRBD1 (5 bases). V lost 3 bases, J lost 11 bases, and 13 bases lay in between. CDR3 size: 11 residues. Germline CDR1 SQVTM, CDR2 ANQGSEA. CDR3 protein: CSVDGGGWAFF. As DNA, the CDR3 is TGCAGCGTTGACGGGGGGGGGTGGGCTTTCTTT.

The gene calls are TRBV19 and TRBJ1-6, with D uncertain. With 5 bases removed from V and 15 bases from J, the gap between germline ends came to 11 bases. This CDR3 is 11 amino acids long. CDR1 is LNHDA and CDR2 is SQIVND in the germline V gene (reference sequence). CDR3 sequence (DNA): TGTGCCAGTAGTGGAGGAGAGGGCCTCCACTTT. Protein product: CASSGGEGLHF. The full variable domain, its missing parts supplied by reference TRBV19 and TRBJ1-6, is DGGITQSPKYLFRKEGQNVTLSCEQNLNHDAMYWYRQDPGQGLRLIYYSQIVNDFQKGDIAEGYSVSREKKESFPLTVTSAQKNPTAFYLCASSGGEGLHFGNGTRLTVT.

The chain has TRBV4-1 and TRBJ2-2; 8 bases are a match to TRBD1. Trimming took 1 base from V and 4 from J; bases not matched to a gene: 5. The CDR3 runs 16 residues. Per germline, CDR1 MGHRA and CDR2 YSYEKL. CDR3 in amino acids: CASSQGGQGSTGELFF. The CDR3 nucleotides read TGCGCCAGCAGCCAAGGTGGACAGGGATCCACCGGGGAGCTGTTTTTT.

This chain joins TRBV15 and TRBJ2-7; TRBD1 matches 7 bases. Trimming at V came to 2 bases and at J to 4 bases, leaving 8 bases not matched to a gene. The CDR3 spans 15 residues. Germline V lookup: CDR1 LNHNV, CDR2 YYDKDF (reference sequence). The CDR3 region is CATSRSRDREYEQYF. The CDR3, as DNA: TGTGCCACCAGCAGAAGCCGGGACAGAGAATACGAGCAGTACTTC.

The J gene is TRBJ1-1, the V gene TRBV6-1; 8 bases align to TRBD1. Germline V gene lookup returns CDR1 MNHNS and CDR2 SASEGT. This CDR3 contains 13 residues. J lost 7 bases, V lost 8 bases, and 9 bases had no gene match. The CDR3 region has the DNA TGTGCCAGCTGCGAGGACAGGGACAATGAAGCTTTCTTT. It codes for CASCEDRDNEAFF.

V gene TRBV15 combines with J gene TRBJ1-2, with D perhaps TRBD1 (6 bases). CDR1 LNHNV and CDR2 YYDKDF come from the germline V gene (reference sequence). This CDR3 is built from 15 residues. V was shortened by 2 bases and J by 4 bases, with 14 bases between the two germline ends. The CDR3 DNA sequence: TGTGCCACCAGCAGATCTTGGGGGCCGGGCTATGGCTACACCTTC. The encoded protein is CATSRSWGPGYGYTF.

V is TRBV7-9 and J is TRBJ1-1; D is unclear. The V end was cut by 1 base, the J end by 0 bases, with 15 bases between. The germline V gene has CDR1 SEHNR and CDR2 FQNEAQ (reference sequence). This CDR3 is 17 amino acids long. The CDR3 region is CASSLDRYSPLNTEAFF. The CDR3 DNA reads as TGTGCCAGCAGCTTAGACCGCTATTCTCCTCTGAACACTGAAGCTTTCTTT.

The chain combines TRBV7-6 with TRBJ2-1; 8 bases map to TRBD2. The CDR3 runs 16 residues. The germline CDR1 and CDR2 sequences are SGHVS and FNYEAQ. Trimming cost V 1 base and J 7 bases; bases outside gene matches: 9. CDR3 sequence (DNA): TGTGCCAGCAGCTTAGGTCCCGTAGCGGGGTTAAATGAGCAGTTCTTC. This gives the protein CASSLGPVAGLNEQFF.

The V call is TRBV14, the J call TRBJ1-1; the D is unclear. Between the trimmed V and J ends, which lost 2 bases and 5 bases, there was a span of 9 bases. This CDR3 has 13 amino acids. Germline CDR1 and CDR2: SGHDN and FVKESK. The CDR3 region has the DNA TGTGCCAGCAGCCAACGTAGGAGAACTGAAGCTTTCTTT. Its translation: CASSQRRRTEAFF.

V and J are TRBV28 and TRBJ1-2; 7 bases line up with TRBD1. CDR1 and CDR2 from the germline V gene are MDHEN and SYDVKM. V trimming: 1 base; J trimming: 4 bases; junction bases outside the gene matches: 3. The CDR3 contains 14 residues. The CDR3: CASSLLGGGYGYTF. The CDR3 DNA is TGTGCCAGCAGTTTATTAGGGGGCGGCTATGGCTACACCTTC.

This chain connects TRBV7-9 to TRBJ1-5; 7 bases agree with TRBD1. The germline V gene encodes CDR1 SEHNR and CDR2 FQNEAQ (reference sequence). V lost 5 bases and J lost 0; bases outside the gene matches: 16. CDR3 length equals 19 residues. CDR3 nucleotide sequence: TGTGCCAGCAGCATTGGCGAGACAGGGAGAGGATATAGCAATCAGCCCCAGCATTTT. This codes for CASSIGETGRGYSNQPQHF.

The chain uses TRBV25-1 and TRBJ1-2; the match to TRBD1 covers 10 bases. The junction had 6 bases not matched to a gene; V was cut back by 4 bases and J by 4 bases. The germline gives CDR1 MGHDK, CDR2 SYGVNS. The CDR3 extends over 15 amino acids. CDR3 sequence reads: CASSGGQGRAYGYTF. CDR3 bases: TGTGCCAGCAGTGGGGGACAGGGGAGGGCCTATGGCTACACCTTC.

The chain's CDR3 is CASSLSGYEQYF. The DNA for the CDR3 is TGTGCCAGCAGCTTATCGGGTTACGAGCAGTACTTC. The V gene is TRBV7-9, the J gene TRBJ2-5; D unresolved. The J call may be incorrect, as the DNA end agrees better with TRBJ2-7. The CDR3 extends over 12 amino acids. Germline V CDR1 and CDR2: SEHNR, FQNEAQ (reference sequence).

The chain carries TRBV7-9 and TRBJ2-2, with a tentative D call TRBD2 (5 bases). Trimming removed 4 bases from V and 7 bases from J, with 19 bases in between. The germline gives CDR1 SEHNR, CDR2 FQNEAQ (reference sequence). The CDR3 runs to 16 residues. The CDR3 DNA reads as TGTGCCAGCAGCTCAGGCCGTTACCCTGACTACGGGGAGCTGTTTTTT. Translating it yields CASSSGRYPDYGELFF.

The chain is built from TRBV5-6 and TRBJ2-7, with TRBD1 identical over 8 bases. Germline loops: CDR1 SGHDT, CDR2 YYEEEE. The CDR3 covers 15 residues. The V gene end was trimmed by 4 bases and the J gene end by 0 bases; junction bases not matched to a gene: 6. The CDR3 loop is CASSPGDRSSYEQYF. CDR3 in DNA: TGTGCCAGCAGCCCGGGGGACAGGAGCTCCTACGAGCAGTACTTC.

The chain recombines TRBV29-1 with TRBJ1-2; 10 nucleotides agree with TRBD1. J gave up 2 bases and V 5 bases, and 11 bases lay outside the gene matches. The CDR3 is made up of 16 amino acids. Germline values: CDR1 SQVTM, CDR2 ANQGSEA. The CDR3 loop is CSVLSTGTGANYGYTF. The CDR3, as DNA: TGCAGCGTTCTCAGTACCGGGACAGGGGCGAACTATGGCTACACCTTC.

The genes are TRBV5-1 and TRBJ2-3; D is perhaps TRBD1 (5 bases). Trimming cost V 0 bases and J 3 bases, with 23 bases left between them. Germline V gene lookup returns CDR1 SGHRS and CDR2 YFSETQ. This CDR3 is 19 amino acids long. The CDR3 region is CASSLGALWVGRGTDTQYF. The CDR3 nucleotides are TGCGCCAGCAGCTTGGGGGCCCTTTGGGTGGGGCGTGGAACAGATACGCAGTATTTT.